This is a list of T cell receptor beta chains from one sample in a study of T cell repertoires in cytomegalovirus infection. TCRdb reprocessed the reads via MiXCR and lists one record per CDR3 protein. The sample yields over 250,000 distinct CDR3 sequences, roughly a fifth seen once. Their recognized antigens are unknown. This material consisted of cultured PBMCs, taken from culture after CMV antigen stimulation. These receptors originate from a human donor in good health (CMV status not recorded). Some clones in this sample may be carry-over from other donors' samples. Both conserved end residues are part of each CDR3. The D gene is left open where the match is weak. Clone size, where shown, is once, few, many, or a class for clones that have expanded.

>NA|10|NA|TRBV9|TRBJ2-1
CASSPGRGFF
TGTGCCAGCAGCCCGGGTCGCGGGTTCTTC
>NA|13|many|TRBV7-2|TRBJ2-5
CASSFGPQETQYF
TGTGCCAGCAGCTTCGGGCCCCAAGAGACCCAGTACTTC
>NA|15|few|TRBV28|TRBJ1-2
CASSFGTRVGPDYTF
TGTGCCAGCAGTTTTGGGACGAGGGTCGGACCTGACTACACCTTC
>NA|13|few|TRBV12-3/TRBV12-4|TRBJ1-4
CASSGTLNEKLFF
TGTGCCAGCAGCGGGACTCTTAATGAAAAACTGTTTTTT
>TRBD2|16|NA|TRBV10-3|TRBJ2-1
CAISESTSGRGDEQFF
TGTGCCATCAGTGAATCGACTAGCGGGAGAGGCGATGAGCAGTTCTTC
>NA|15|few|TRBV28|TRBJ2-2
CASSLWLVNTGELFF
TGTGCCAGCAGTTTATGGCTAGTAAACACCGGGGAGCTGTTTTTT
>NA|11|NA|TRBV7-9|TRBJ2-5
CASSPAGTQYF
TGTGCCAGCAGCCCAGCGGGGACCCAGTACTTC
>TRBD2|15|few|TRBV7-9|TRBJ2-1
CASSFRQAGGPEQFF
TGTGCCAGCAGCTTCCGCCAGGCGGGAGGCCCTGAGCAGTTCTTC
>NA|15|NA|TRBV7-9|TRBJ2-5
CASSGYQFHQETQYF
TGTGCCAGCAGCGGATACCAGTTTCACCAAGAGACCCAGTACTTC
>NA|19|few|TRBV11-1|TRBJ2-3
CASSPNPIGRSGTTDTQYF
TGTGCCAGCAGCCCAAACCCGATCGGACGTAGCGGAACAACAGATACGCAGTATTTT
>NA|15|NA|TRBV10-3|TRBJ2-7
CAIRITDGGSYEQYF
TGTGCCATCAGAATAACCGACGGGGGCTCCTACGAGCAGTACTTC
>TRBD1|16|once|TRBV6-2/TRBV6-3|TRBJ1-2
CASSLQTDRVTYGYTF
TGTGCCAGCAGTCTTCAGACGGACAGGGTGACTTATGGCTACACCTTC
>TRBD2|14|NA|TRBV11-3|TRBJ2-2
CASRRGGQTGELFF
TGTGCCAGCAGGCGGGGGGGCCAAACCGGGGAGCTGTTTTTT
>NA|16|NA|TRBV6-5|TRBJ2-5
CASTRGPGVYQETQYF
TGTGCCAGCACTCGCGGCCCGGGGGTCTATCAAGAGACCCAGTACTTC
>NA|13|NA|TRBV10-3|TRBJ1-2
CAITPESGDGYTF
TGTGCCATCACCCCCGAATCGGGGGATGGCTACACCTTC
>TRBD1|14|many|TRBV27|TRBJ1-2
CASSIRDRDYGYTF
TGTGCCAGCAGTATCCGGGACAGAGACTATGGCTACACCTTC
>TRBD2|16|NA|TRBV24-1|TRBJ2-3
CATSDPPGLAADTQYF
TGTGCCACCAGTGACCCCCCGGGACTAGCGGCAGATACGCAGTATTTT
>NA|12|NA|TRBV2|TRBJ2-5
CASSEQQETQYF
TGTGCCAGCAGTGAACAGCAAGAGACCCAGTACTTC
>NA|13|few|TRBV20-1|TRBJ2-3
CSATAAITDTQYF
TGCAGTGCTACCGCAGCGATCACAGATACGCAGTATTTT
>NA|15|NA|TRBV19|TRBJ1-4
CASSPPGDANEKLFF
TGTGCCAGTAGTCCGCCCGGGGACGCGAATGAAAAACTGTTTTTT
>NA|13|NA|TRBV29-1|TRBJ1-5
CSVGLGLNQPQHF
TGCAGCGTTGGACTAGGCCTCAATCAGCCCCAGCATTTT
>NA|14|many|TRBV7-6|TRBJ2-7
CASSRDGISYEQYF
TGTGCCAGCAGCAGGGACGGAATCTCCTACGAGCAGTACTTC
>TRBD2|17|few|TRBV12-3/TRBV12-4|TRBJ2-5
CASSVSGLAGVEETQYF
TGTGCCAGCAGTGTCTCGGGACTAGCGGGAGTCGAGGAGACCCAGTACTTC
>NA|14|NA|TRBV11-3|TRBJ2-7
CASSRSGNSYEQYF
TGTGCCAGCAGCAGAAGTGGGAACTCCTACGAGCAGTACTTC
>TRBD2|17|few|TRBV6-2/TRBV6-3|TRBJ2-7
CASSEAFIAGGLYEQYF
TGTGCCAGCAGCGAGGCCTTTATAGCGGGAGGGCTGTACGAGCAGTACTTC
>NA|13|NA|TRBV12-3/TRBV12-4|TRBJ1-2
CASRLRVLGGYTF
TGTGCCAGCAGGCTCAGGGTATTGGGAGGCTACACCTTC
>NA|14|many|TRBV7-2|TRBJ2-1
CASSQEPSGTEQFF
TGTGCCAGCAGCCAAGAACCAAGCGGGACAGAGCAGTTCTTC
>TRBD1|15|once|TRBV24-1|TRBJ1-2
CATSDSGTGLYGYTF
TGTGCCACCAGTGATTCCGGGACAGGGTTGTATGGCTACACCTTC
>NA|15|NA|TRBV12-3/TRBV12-4|TRBJ2-7
CASSSSGHYQGEQYF
TGTGCCAGCAGTTCGTCGGGACACTACCAGGGGGAGCAGTACTTC